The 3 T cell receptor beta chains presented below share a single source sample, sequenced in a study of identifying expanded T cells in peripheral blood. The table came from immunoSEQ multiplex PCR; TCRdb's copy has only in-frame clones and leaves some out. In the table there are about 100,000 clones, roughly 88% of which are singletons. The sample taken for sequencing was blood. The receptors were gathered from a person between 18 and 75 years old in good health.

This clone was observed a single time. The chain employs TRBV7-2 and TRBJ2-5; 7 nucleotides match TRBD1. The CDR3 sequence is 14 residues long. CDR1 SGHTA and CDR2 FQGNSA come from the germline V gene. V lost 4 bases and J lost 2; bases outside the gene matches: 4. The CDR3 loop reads CASSSTGLQETQYF. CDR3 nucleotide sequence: TGTGCCAGCAGCTCGACAGGGTTACAAGAGACCCAGTACTTC.

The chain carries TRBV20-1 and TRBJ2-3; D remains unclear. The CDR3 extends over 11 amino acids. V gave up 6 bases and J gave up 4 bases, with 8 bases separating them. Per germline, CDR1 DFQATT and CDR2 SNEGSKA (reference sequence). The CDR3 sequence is CSAPGPDTQYF. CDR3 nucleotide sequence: TGCAGTGCCCCCGGACCAGATACGCAGTATTTT.

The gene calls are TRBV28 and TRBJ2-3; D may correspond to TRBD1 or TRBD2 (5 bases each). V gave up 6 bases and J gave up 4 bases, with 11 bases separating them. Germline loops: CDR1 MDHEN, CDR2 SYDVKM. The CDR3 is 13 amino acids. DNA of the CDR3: TGTGCCAGCAGAGTTGGGGGAGCAGATACGCAGTATTTT. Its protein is CASRVGGADTQYF.